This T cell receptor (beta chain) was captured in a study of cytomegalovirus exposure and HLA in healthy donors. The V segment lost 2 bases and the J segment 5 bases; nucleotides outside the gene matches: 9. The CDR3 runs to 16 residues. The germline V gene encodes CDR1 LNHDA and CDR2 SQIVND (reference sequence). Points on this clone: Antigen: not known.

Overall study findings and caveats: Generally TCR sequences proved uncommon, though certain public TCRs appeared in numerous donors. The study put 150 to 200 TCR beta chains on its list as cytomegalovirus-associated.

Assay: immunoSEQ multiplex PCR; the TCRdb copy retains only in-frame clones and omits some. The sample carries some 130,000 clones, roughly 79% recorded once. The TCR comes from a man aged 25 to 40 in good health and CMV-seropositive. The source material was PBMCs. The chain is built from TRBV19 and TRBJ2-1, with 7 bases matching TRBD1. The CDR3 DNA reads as TGTGCCAGTAGTATATCCCTGGGACAGAATAACAATGAGCAGTTCTTC. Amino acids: CASSISLGQNNNEQFF.